This TCR beta chain is drawn from a study of shared clonotypes between healthy human individuals. This CDR3 is built from 13 residues. The germline V gene has CDR1 MGHDK and CDR2 SYGVNS. The V gene lost 3 bases and the J gene lost 0 bases, with 6 bases spanning the gap. Donors comprised healthy HIV-negative adults lacking recent acute infections or vaccinations. Adult Caucasians living in Nashville, Tennessee made up all of the donors. The protocol was immunoSEQ multiplex PCR, while the TCRdb copy is restricted to in-frame clones and leaves out a portion. The sample shows around 2.5 million clones, roughly 93% of them seen only once.

The chain couples TRBV25-1 to TRBJ2-7, with D perhaps TRBD1 or TRBD2 (5 bases each). The sequenced material came from naive CD4+ T cells from PBMCs. As to subset: CD45RA+ positively selected. This clonotype was sampled from a man in his late teens or twenties in good health. Some clones in this sample may be carry-over from other donors' samples. The CDR3 loop reads CASSDGTSYEQYF. DNA of the CDR3: TGTGCCAGCAGTGACGGGACCTCCTACGAGCAGTACTTC.